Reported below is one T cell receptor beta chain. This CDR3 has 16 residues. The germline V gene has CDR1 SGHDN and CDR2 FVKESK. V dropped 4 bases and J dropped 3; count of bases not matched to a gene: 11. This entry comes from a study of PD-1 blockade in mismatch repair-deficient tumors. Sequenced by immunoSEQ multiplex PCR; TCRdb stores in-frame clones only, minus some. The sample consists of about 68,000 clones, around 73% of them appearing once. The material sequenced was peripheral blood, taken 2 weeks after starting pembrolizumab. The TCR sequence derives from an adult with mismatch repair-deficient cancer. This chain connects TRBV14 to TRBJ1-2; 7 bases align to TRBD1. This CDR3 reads CASSRLGTATYYGYTF. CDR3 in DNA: TGTGCCAGCAGCCGTCTCGGGACAGCGACTTACTATGGCTACACCTTC.